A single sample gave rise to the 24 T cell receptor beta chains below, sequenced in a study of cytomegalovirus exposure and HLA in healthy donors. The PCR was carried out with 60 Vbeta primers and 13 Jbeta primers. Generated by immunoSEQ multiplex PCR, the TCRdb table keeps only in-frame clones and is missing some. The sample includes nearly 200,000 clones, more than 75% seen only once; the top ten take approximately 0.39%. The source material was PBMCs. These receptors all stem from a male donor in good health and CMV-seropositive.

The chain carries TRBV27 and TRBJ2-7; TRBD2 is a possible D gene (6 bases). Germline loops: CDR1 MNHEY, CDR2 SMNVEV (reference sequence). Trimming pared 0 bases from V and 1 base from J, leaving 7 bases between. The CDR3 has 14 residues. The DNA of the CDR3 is TGTGCCAGCAGTTTATCGGACTATTCCTACGAGCAGTACTTC. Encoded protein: CASSLSDYSYEQYF.

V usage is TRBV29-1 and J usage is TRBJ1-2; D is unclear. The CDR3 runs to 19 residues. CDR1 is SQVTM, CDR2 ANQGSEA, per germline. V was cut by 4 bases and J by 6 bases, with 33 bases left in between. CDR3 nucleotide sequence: TGCAGCGTTGGAGGTTCTTTAGGTCGGGTGGATCTCCTTGTTCATGGCTACACCTTC. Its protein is CSVGGSLGRVDLLVHGYTF.

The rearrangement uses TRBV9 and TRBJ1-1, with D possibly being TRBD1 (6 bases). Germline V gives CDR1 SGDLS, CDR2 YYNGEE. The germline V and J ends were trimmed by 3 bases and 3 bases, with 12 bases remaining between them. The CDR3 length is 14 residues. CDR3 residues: CASSGTAWDTEAFF. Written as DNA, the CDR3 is TGTGCCAGCAGCGGGACAGCTTGGGACACTGAAGCTTTCTTT.

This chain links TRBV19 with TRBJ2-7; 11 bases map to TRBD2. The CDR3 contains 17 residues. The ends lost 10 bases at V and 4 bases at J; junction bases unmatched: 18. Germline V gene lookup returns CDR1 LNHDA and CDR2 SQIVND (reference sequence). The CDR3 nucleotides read TGTGCCACCCATTACGGAACTAGCGGGAGTCAGGTGTACGAGCAGTACTTC. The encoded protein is CATHYGTSGSQVYEQYF.

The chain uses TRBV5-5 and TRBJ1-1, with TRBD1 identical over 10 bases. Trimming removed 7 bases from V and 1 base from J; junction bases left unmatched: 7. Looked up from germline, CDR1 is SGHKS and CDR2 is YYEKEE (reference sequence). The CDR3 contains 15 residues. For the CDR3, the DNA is TGTGCCAGCGGGACAGGGGCCACGTCGAACACTGAAGCTTTCTTT. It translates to CASGTGATSNTEAFF.

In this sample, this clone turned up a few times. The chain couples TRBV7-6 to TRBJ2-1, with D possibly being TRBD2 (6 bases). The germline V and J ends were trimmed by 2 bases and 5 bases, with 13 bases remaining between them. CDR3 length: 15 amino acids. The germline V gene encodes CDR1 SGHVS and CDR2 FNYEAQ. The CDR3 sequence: CASSLTRELHNEQFF. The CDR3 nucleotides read TGTGCCAGCAGCTTAACACGGGAGTTACACAATGAGCAGTTCTTC.

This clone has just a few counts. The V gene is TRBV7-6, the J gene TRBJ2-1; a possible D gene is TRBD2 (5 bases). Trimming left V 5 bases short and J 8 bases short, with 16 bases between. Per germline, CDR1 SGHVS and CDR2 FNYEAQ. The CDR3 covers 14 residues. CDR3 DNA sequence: TGTGCCAGCAGCCCCGTAAGCGCGGGCTATGAGCAGTTCTTC. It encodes CASSPVSAGYEQFF.

DNA for the CDR3: TGTGCCAGTACCCCCCTTGCCGGGACAGGGGTTCATAATGAGCAGTTCTTC. It is translated as CASTPLAGTGVHNEQFF. V usage is TRBV19 and J usage is TRBJ2-1; 10 bases map to TRBD1. CDR1 and CDR2 from the germline V gene are LNHDA and SQIVND (reference sequence). The CDR3 loop spans 17 amino acids. V dropped 7 bases and J dropped 7; count of bases not matched to a gene: 16.

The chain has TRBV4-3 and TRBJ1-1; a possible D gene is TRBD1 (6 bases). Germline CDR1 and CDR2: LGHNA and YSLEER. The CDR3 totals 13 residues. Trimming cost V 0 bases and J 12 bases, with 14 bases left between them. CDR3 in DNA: TGCGCCAGCAGCCAAGATATTAACAGGGTTACTTTCTTT. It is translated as CASSQDINRVTFF.

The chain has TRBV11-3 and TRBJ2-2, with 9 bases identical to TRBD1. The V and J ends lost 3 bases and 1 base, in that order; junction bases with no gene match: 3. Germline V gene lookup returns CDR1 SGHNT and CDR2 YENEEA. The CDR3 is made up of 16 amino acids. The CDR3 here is CASSFRGQGNTGELFF. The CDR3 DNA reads TGTGCCAGCAGCTTTAGGGGACAGGGGAACACCGGGGAGCTGTTTTTT.

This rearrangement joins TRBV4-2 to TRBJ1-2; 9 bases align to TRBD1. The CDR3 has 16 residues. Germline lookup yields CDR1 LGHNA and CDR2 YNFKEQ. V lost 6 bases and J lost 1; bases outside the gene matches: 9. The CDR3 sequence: CASRLLGTGLNYGYTF. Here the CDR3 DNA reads TGTGCCAGCAGGTTGCTCGGGACAGGGCTTAACTATGGCTACACCTTC.

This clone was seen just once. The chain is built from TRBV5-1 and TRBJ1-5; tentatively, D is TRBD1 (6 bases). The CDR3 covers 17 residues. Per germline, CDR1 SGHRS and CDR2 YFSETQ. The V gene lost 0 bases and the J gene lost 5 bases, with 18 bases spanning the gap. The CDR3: CASSLGAGGPDDQPQHF. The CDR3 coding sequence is TGCGCCAGCAGCTTGGGGGCGGGGGGCCCGGATGATCAGCCCCAGCATTTT.

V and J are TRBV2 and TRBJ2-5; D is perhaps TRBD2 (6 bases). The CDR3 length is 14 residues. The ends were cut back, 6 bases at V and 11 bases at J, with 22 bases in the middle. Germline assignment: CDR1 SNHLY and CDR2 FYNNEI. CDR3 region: CASSPTERVREQYF. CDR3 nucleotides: TGTGCCAGCAGCCCCACTGAGCGGGTGAGGGAGCAGTACTTC.

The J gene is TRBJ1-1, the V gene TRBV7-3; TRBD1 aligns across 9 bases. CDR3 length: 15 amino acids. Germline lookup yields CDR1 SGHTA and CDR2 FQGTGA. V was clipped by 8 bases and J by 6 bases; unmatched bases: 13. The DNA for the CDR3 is TGTGCCAGCGGGAGACAGGGGGGAATTGGCGCTGAAGCTTTCTTT. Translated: CASGRQGGIGAEAFF.

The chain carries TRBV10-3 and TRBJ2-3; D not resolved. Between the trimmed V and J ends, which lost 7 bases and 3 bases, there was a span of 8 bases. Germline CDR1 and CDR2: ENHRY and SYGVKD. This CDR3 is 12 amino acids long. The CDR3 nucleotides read TGTGCCATCAACCCAGGAACAGATACGCAGTATTTT. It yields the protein CAINPGTDTQYF.

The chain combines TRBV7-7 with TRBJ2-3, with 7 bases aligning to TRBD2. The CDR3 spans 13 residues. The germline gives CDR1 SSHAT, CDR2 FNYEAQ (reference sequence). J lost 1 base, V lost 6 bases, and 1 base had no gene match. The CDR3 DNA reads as TGTGCCAGCAGTACTAGCGGCACAGATACGCAGTATTTT. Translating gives CASSTSGTDTQYF.

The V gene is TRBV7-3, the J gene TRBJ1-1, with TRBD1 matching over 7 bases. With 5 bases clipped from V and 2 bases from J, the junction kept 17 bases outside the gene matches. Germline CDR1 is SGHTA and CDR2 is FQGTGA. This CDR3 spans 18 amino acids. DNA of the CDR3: TGTGCCAGCAGCCAGGGGCCCAAGCTGGGACAGACTAACACTGAAGCTTTCTTT. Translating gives CASSQGPKLGQTNTEAFF. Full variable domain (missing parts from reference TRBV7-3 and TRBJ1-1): GAGVSQTPSNKVTEKGKYVELRCDPISGHTALYWYRQSLGQGPEFLIYFQGTGAADDSGLPNDRFFAVRPEGSVSTLKIQRTERGDSAVYLCASSQGPKLGQTNTEAFFGQGTRLTVV.

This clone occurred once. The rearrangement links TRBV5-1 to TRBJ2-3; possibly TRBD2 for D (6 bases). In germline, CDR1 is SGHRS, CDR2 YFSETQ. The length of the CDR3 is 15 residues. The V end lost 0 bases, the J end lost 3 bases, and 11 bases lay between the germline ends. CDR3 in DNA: TGCGCCAGCAGCTTGGATCAAGGAGGGACAGATACGCAGTATTTT. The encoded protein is CASSLDQGGTDTQYF.

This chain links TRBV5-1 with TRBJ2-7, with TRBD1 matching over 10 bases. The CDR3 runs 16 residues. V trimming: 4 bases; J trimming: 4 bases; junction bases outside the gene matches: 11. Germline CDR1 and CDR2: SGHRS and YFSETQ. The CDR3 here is CASSLVLTGGVYEQYF. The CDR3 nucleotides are TGCGCCAGCAGCCTGGTATTGACAGGGGGCGTTTACGAGCAGTACTTC.

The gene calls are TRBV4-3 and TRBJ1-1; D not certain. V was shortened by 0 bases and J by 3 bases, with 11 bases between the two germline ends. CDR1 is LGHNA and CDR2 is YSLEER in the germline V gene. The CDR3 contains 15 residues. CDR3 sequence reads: CASSQDAGMDTEAFF. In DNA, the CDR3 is TGCGCCAGCAGCCAAGATGCGGGGATGGACACTGAAGCTTTCTTT.

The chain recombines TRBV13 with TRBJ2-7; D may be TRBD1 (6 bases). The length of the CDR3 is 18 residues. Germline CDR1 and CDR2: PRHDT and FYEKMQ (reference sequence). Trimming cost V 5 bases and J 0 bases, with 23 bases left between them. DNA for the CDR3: TGTGCCAGCAGCCCCTTGGGGTCAGGGGTTTTTCACTCCTACGAGCAGTACTTC. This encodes CASSPLGSGVFHSYEQYF. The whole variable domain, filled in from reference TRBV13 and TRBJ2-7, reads AAGVIQSPRHLIKEKRETATLKCYPIPRHDTVYWYQQGPGQDPQFLISFYEKMQSDKGSIPDRFSAQQFSDYHSELNMSSLELGDSALYFCASSPLGSGVFHSYEQYFGPGTRLTVT.

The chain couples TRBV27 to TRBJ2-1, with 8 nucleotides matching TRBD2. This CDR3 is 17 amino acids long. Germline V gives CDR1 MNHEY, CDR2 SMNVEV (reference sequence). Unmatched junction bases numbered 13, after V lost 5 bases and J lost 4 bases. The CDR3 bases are TGTGCCAGCAGTCCGGGCGCGTTAGCGGGAAGGTACAATGAGCAGTTCTTC. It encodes CASSPGALAGRYNEQFF.

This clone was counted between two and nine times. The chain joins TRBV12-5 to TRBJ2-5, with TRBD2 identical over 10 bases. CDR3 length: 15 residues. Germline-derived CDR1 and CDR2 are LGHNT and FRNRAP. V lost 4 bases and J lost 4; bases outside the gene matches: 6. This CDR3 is CASGYERGGRETQYF. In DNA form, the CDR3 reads TGTGCTAGTGGTTATGAGCGGGGGGGCCGAGAGACCCAGTACTTC.

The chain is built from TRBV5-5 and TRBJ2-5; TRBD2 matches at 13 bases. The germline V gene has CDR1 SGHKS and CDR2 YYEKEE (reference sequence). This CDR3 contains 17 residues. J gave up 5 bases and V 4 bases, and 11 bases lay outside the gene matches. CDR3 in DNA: TGTGCCAGCAGCCTAGGACTAGCGGGGGTTACTAAGGAGACCCAGTACTTC. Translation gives CASSLGLAGVTKETQYF.